The 10 T cell receptor beta chains reported below all come from one sample, sequenced in a study of T-cell reconstitution after alpha-beta-depleted transplantation in children. Unique molecular identifiers were built into the TCRbeta library. TCRdb re-derived calls from the PCR reads in MiXCR, one entry per CDR3 protein. The table shows fewer than 200,000 distinct CDR3 sequences, with about 6.3% occurring only once. Sequenced material: PBMCs from the stem cell graft donor, taken from the stem cell graft. The origin of the receptors is a human donor who donated a stem cell graft to a child with Wiskott-Aldrich syndrome.

This chain joins TRBV6-1 and TRBJ2-7, with 12 bases identical to TRBD2. The CDR3 has 15 residues. Trimming cost V 5 bases and J 4 bases; bases outside gene matches: 6. Looked up from germline, CDR1 is MNHNS and CDR2 is SASEGT. CDR3 in amino acids: CASSRLAGDEYEQYF. The CDR3 DNA sequence: TGTGCCAGCAGTAGACTAGCGGGGGACGAGTACGAGCAGTACTTC.

This clonotype showed up just a few times. The rearrangement joins TRBV24-1 to TRBJ2-1, with 15 nucleotides matching TRBD2. The CDR3 extends over 17 amino acids. CDR1 and CDR2 (germline): KGHDR, SFDVKD. Trimming took 3 bases from V and 8 from J; bases not matched to a gene: 7. CDR3 amino acids: CATSDQGLAGGIYEQFF. The DNA of the CDR3 is TGTGCCACCAGTGATCAGGGACTAGCGGGAGGTATCTATGAGCAGTTCTTC.

This clonotype appeared many times. The chain is built from TRBV10-1 and TRBJ2-2; D is unresolved. V lost 6 bases and J lost 4, with 18 bases in between. The CDR3 consists of 16 residues. Germline V lookup: CDR1 WNHNN, CDR2 SYGVQD (reference sequence). The CDR3 loop reads CASSGVVGRITGELFF. The CDR3 DNA sequence: TGCGCCAGCAGCGGAGTGGTAGGGCGGATCACCGGGGAGCTGTTTTTT.

This clonotype was detected ten times or more. This chain links TRBV19 with TRBJ1-5; 7 bases match TRBD1. This CDR3 comprises 17 residues. Germline V gene data show CDR1 as LNHDA and CDR2 as SQIVND (reference sequence). J gave up 7 bases and V 4 bases, and 16 bases lay outside the gene matches. As DNA, the CDR3 is TGTGCCAGTAGTACATACGGGACAGAGCGTCCTGTCCAGCCCCAGCATTTT. Its translation is CASSTYGTERPVQPQHF.

This clonotype was detected ten times or more. The genes are TRBV20-1 and TRBJ2-3, with a weak D call TRBD1 (7 bases). This CDR3 has 13 amino acids. Germline CDR1 and CDR2: DFQATT and SNEGSKA (reference sequence). The V end was cut by 8 bases, the J end by 4 bases, with 16 bases between. Written as DNA, the CDR3 is TGCAGTTTCTCGAGGAGGGGGCCAGATACGCAGTATTTT. Translation gives CSFSRRGPDTQYF.

This clonotype was seen many times. The rearrangement uses TRBV6-5 and TRBJ2-1, with 9 positions matching TRBD2. With 7 bases clipped from V and 9 bases from J, the junction kept 10 bases outside the gene matches. The CDR3 is made up of 14 amino acids. Germline loops: CDR1 MNHEY, CDR2 SVGAGI. CDR3 protein: CASIGLSGRFEQFF. The CDR3, as DNA: TGTGCCAGCATCGGGTTGAGCGGGAGGTTTGAGCAGTTCTTC.

This clonotype has at least ten counts. This chain links TRBV6-5 with TRBJ2-3; 9 nucleotides match TRBD2. The CDR3 has 16 amino acids. V dropped 2 bases and J dropped 1; count of bases not matched to a gene: 4. CDR1 is MNHEY and CDR2 is SVGAGI in the germline V gene. This CDR3 is CASSYLSGSGTDTQYF. The CDR3 nucleotides read TGTGCCAGCAGTTACCTTAGCGGGAGCGGCACAGATACGCAGTATTTT.

This clonotype was observed at least ten times. The chain recombines TRBV4-2 with TRBJ1-1; D unclear. Germline V lookup: CDR1 LGHNA, CDR2 YNFKEQ. This CDR3 is 14 amino acids long. The ends were cut back, 0 bases at V and 1 base at J, with 6 bases in the middle. The DNA for the CDR3 is TGTGCCAGCAGCCAAGATTCCTGGAACACTGAAGCTTTCTTT. Its protein product is CASSQDSWNTEAFF.

There are many counts of this clonotype. The genes are TRBV18 and TRBJ1-2; the D gene is possibly TRBD1 (6 bases). The germline V gene encodes CDR1 KGHSH and CDR2 LQKENI. CDR3 length: 17 residues. Between the trimmed V and J ends, which lost 1 base and 7 bases, there was a span of 22 bases. The CDR3 coding sequence is TGTGCCAGCTCACCACAATCCCTCGTGGGGGGCGCAATTGGCTACACCTTC. It codes for CASSPQSLVGGAIGYTF.

This clonotype was seen at least ten times. The chain joins TRBV29-1 to TRBJ2-7, with D hard to call. Germline V gene data show CDR1 as SQVTM and CDR2 as ANQGSEA. The V gene lost 2 bases and the J gene lost 12 bases, with 14 bases spanning the gap. CDR3 length equals 11 residues. The CDR3, as DNA: TGCAGCGTTGAATCCAGGTTAGGATGGTACTTC. This codes for CSVESRLGWYF.